The entry below gives a single T cell receptor beta chain sequence along with its context. This specimen belongs to a study of blood T cell repertoires in COVID-19. At the level of the study: Specimens from acute and convalescent COVID-19 originated in the United States, Italy and Spain. Nucleic acid was either cDNA or gDNA, and it came from T cells, B-cell-depleted T cells, or PBMCs.

Original processing notes: Amplification of reference gene primers was used by the study to estimate nucleated cell counts. The protocol was immunoSEQ multiplex PCR, while the TCRdb copy is restricted to in-frame clones and leaves out a portion. V and J calls and clone size are as listed in that table; D and trimming were resolved from the DNA. Here the sample spans 130,000 to 150,000 clones, roughly 84% being singletons. Germline lookup yields CDR1 SGHNT and CDR2 YYREEE (reference sequence). The length of the CDR3 is 13 residues. Trimming took 5 bases from V and 9 from J; bases not matched to a gene: 10.

Sequences were obtained from peripheral blood. V usage is TRBV5-4 and J usage is TRBJ2-7; 8 nucleotides line up with TRBD1. This receptor was taken from a human donor in a cohort sampled during active COVID-19. CDR3 in amino acids: CASSYQGADVQYF. The DNA for the CDR3 is TGTGCCAGCAGTTATCAGGGGGCAGATGTGCAGTACTTC.